The rows below give T cell receptor beta chains drawn from one sample of a study of OX40 agonist ivuxolimab in advanced cancers. Method: immunoSEQ multiplex PCR; TCRdb's copy keeps in-frame clones and lacks some. The sample has about 51,000 clones; around nine tenths are singletons. Here the sequenced sample was CD4+ or CD8+ T cells sorted from blood, taken in a trial of the OX40 agonist ivuxolimab. These TCRs come from an adult with an advanced solid tumor such as melanoma, head and neck, liver or kidney cancer. CDR3s include the opening cysteine and the closing phenylalanine or tryptophan. A D gene is named only where the DNA matches it firmly.

>NA|TRBV5-4
CASSQGGRAGTDTQYF
>TRBD1|TRBV6-4
CASSALGQSTYEQYF
>NA|TRBV5-1
CASSFLGERAQETQYF
>TRBD1|TRBV27
CASSRQGETQYF
>NA|TRBV5-1
CASSPGTGTYEQYF
>TRBD1|TRBV6-1
CASRETGVDIQYF
>TRBD2|TRBV28
CASSSSGTSLTGELFF
>NA|TRBV15
CATSPWAGGWLEAFF
>NA|TRBV10-1
CASSSTTGSRGTQYF
>NA|TRBV6-1
CASSDQDTQYF
>TRBD2|TRBV7-8
CASSLASGGGNEQFF
>NA|TRBV9
CASSVAGQLAKNIQYF
>TRBD2|TRBV28
CASSPGPAGVKQFF
>TRBD1|TRBV6-4
CASSAGGRQTQYF
>NA|TRBV6-5
CASSYQVGGTEQYF
>TRBD1|TRBV30
CAWSPGTGGRSNQPQHF
>TRBD1|TRBV5-1
CASSLRTGGTEAFF
>NA|TRBV6-5
CASSYSMRLGNQPQHF
>NA|TRBV19
CASSGGFGDTQYF
>NA|TRBV5-4
CASSLEPTNEKLFF
>TRBD2|TRBV19
CASSRGDGYNGQFF
>NA|TRBV6-1
CASSQRMNTGELFF
>TRBD1|TRBV19
CASSQGQASQPQHF
>NA|TRBV27
CASSFMRPAGNEKLFF
>NA|TRBV5-6
CASSHRTRFSYNEQFF
>NA|TRBV12-5
CASGLVPSPTDTQYF
>TRBD1|TRBV29-1
CSVGQTNTEAFF
>TRBD1|TRBV30
CAWSVDRFGGSLNEQFF
>NA|TRBV2
CASEGSSNYGYTF
>TRBD1|TRBV19
CASSISGTGARELFF
>NA|TRBV2
CASSENTEAFF
>NA|TRBV6-1
CASSEGGDSAEQYF